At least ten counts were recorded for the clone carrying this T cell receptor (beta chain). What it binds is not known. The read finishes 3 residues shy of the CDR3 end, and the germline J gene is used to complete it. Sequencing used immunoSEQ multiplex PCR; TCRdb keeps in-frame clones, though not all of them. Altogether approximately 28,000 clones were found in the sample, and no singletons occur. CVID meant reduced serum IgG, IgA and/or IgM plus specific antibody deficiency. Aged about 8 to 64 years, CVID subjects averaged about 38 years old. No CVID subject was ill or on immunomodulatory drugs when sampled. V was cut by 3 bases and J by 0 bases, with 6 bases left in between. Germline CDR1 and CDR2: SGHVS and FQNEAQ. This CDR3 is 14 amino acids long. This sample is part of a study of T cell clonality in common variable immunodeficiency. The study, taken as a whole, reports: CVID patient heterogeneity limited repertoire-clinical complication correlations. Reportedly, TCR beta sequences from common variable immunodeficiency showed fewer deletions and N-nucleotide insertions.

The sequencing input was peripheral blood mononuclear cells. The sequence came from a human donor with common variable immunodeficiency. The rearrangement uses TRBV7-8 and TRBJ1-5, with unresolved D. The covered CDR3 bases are TGTGCCAGCAGCTTGGAGGGTAGCAATCAGCCC. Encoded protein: CASSLEGSNQP. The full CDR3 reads CASSLEGSNQPQHF.